The sequence of this TCR beta chain was determined in a study of chemoradiotherapy in HPV16-positive cancers. Study-wide points: Candidate HPV-specific clones and E7-related TCR motifs grew in tumor during treatment.

Assay used: immunoSEQ multiplex PCR; TCRdb lists only in-frame clones, some missing. The sample has over 10,000 clones, approximately 80% seen once. This clone was seen only once. Its antigen is unknown. The germline gives CDR1 SGHVS, CDR2 FNYEAQ. The CDR3 sequence is 13 residues long. Deletions cut 1 base from V and 1 base from J, with 4 bases between. Sampling was conducted from a patient who underwent chemoradiotherapy. This chain connects TRBV7-6 to TRBJ1-1, with unresolved D. The TCR was taken from a human donor with HPV-associated anogenital cancer. CDR3 sequence: CASSLGQNTEAFF. In DNA form, the CDR3 reads TGTGCCAGCAGCTTAGGGCAGAACACTGAAGCTTTCTTT.